What follows is one T cell receptor beta chain and its context. TCRdb keeps only in-frame clones here, not all; method: immunoSEQ multiplex PCR. The sample includes more than 150,000 clones, around 92% of them seen just once. The source of the sample is a study of T cell responses to AZD1222 COVID-19 vaccine. V gave up 2 bases and J gave up 6 bases, with 17 bases separating them. CDR1 and CDR2 from the germline V gene are SGHRS and YFSETQ. The CDR3 loop spans 15 amino acids. Sample: peripheral blood, taken on day 0 of AZD1222 vaccination. This chain connects TRBV5-1 to TRBJ2-5; unclear D gene. The receptor was isolated from an adult in good health. The CDR3 nucleotides read TGCGCCAGCAGCTTTTCCCCCTCAGAGACCCAGACCCAGTACTTC. Translated, it gives CASSFSPSETQTQYF.